Described below is a single TCR beta chain sequence and its context. The CDR3 runs to 15 residues. The V segment lost 5 bases and the J segment 2 bases; nucleotides outside the gene matches: 6. In germline, CDR1 is SGHAT, CDR2 FQNNGV. Original handling: Researchers report that nucleated cell counts were estimated from reference gene primer amplification. Here immunoSEQ multiplex PCR was the method, and the copy in TCRdb shows in-frame clones only, minus some. The D gene and trimming were derived from the DNA, and the V and J assignments and clone size from that table. Here the sample spans a few hundred thousand clones, around 90% being singletons. This entry comes from a study of blood T cell repertoires in COVID-19. Background on the study: The United States, Italy and Spain supplied acute and convalescent COVID-19 samples. PBMCs, B-cell-depleted T cells, or T cells were the source of the cDNA or gDNA that made up the material.

This rearrangement joins TRBV11-2 to TRBJ2-7, with 10 bases matching TRBD2. Sequenced input: peripheral blood. The receptor was derived from a woman in her 40s who had recovered from COVID-19. CDR3 nucleotides: TGTGCCAGCAGCCCGCGGACTAGCGGAGCCTACGAGCAGTACTTC. Its protein is CASSPRTSGAYEQYF.